This is a list of T cell receptor beta chains from one sample in a study of cytomegalovirus exposure and HLA in healthy donors. Sequencing was performed with immunoSEQ multiplex PCR; in TCRdb, only in-frame clones are kept and a portion is missing. This sample has 140,000 to 150,000 clones; roughly 86% occur once, and the top ten carry under 5%. The sequenced sample was PBMCs. These receptors came from a man aged 18 to 29 in good health and CMV-seropositive. CDR3s include the opening cysteine and the closing phenylalanine or tryptophan. Fields, in order: clone size, CDR3 length, J gene, D gene, V gene, CDR3 protein. The D gene is left open where the match is weak. The listing skips clone size in some rows; elsewhere it reads once, few, many or a size class.

.,16,TRBJ2-4,.,TRBV9,CASSVGDMLAKNIQYF
few,15,TRBJ1-5,.,TRBV28,CASRAAGLDNQPQHF
.,14,TRBJ1-1,TRBD1,TRBV6-5,CASSLDRGHTEAFF
.,15,TRBJ2-5,.,TRBV11-2,CASSLAGGNQETQYF
.,16,TRBJ1-5,.,TRBV28,CASRPLGGGSNQPQHF
.,11,TRBJ1-1,.,TRBV20-1,CSASGGLGAFF
.,13,TRBJ2-3,.,TRBV30,CAWSVSAGDTQYF
.,13,TRBJ1-2,.,TRBV6-5,CASSYSTAYGYTF
few,13,TRBJ1-5,.,TRBV6-4,CASSVRSNQPQHF
.,17,TRBJ2-1,TRBD2,TRBV5-6,CASSFAGLAGASNEQFF
.,15,TRBJ1-1,.,TRBV29-1,CSVEGLEGVVAEAFF
.,14,TRBJ1-1,.,TRBV14,CASSHLNRAPEAFF
.,15,TRBJ2-2,.,TRBV2,CASKEGSVRNGELFF
.,17,TRBJ1-2,.,TRBV19,CASSIGEKGTLRYGYTF
.,13,TRBJ1-1,.,TRBV28,CASSLRQFTEAFF
.,12,TRBJ2-7,.,TRBV28,CASSSTAYEQYF
many,13,TRBJ1-2,.,TRBV15,CATSQRGNYGYTF
.,13,TRBJ2-6,.,TRBV7-9,CASNQAGANVLTF
.,17,TRBJ1-2,TRBD1,TRBV28,CASKFGTGQRANYGYTF
once,12,TRBJ1-2,.,TRBV19,CASSISSHFYTF
.,12,TRBJ2-1,TRBD1,TRBV5-4,CASSLQTGGRVF
.,15,TRBJ2-1,.,TRBV27,CASSSPGQTYNEQFF
.,14,TRBJ2-2,TRBD2,TRBV19,CASRGTSETGELFF
.,12,TRBJ2-3,.,TRBV5-4,CASGEVTDTQYF
.,13,TRBJ1-1,TRBD1,TRBV2,CASSMTGTLEAFF
.,14,TRBJ1-5,TRBD1,TRBV6-5,CASRTGGSNQPQHF
.,15,TRBJ1-2,TRBD1,TRBV28,CASSFGAGGNYGYTF
.,14,TRBJ2-2,.,TRBV5-1,CASGGTVNTGELFF
.,13,TRBJ2-7,.,TRBV6-5,CASSSGRGYEQYF
.,14,TRBJ1-1,.,TRBV2,CASSRQTRNTEAFF
.,16,TRBJ2-2,TRBD2,TRBV6-1,CASSGLAGGVTGELFF
.,13,TRBJ1-2,.,TRBV28,CASIAPGNYGYTF
.,16,TRBJ2-7,.,TRBV19,CASSIMIGSLRYEQYF
.,16,TRBJ1-1,.,TRBV19,CASSRPGEARHTEAFF
.,14,TRBJ2-1,TRBD1,TRBV30,CAWAAGQGAGEQFF
.,15,TRBJ2-7,.,TRBV6-6,CASSPSRDTFYEQYF
.,16,TRBJ1-4,.,TRBV4-2,CASSQAHIATNEKLFF
.,15,TRBJ2-3,.,TRBV9,CASSVGTSSTDTQYF
.,15,TRBJ2-7,TRBD2,TRBV5-1,CASSLDGTSNYEQYF
.,13,TRBJ1-5,.,TRBV19,CASSMRANQPQHF
.,14,TRBJ1-1,.,TRBV28,CASSLWEGTTEAFF
.,14,TRBJ2-1,.,TRBV6-4,CASSESTGGGEQFF
once,15,TRBJ2-7,TRBD1,TRBV7-6,CASSGWDRAAQEQYF
.,14,TRBJ2-1,.,TRBV2,CASIRTDSLNEQFF
.,15,TRBJ1-1,.,TRBV2,CASKGRGDENTEAFF
.,16,TRBJ2-3,.,TRBV6-5,CASSYSGGASTDTQYF
.,15,TRBJ2-5,TRBD1,TRBV7-9,CASSLRDSHQETQYF
few,13,TRBJ1-2,.,TRBV25-1,CASSDLSRGGYTF
.,11,TRBJ1-2,TRBD1,TRBV6-1,CASRRDSRYTF
.,11,TRBJ2-2,TRBD1,TRBV6-1,CAGRGTGELFF
.,14,TRBJ2-5,.,TRBV5-1,CASSLSGAGETQYF
.,13,TRBJ1-1,.,TRBV6-1,CASRRQMNTEAFF
once,15,TRBJ2-2,.,TRBV4-1,CASSLATHGTGELFF
.,14,TRBJ1-2,.,TRBV4-1,CASSHPGVFYGYTF